The 15 T cell receptor beta chains below were found in one sample sequenced in a study of T cells in Graves' hyperthyroidism and ophthalmopathy. TCR beta CDR3 regions were amplified from RNA transcripts. HTBI primers were used for first-round RT-PCR of the TCR CDR3. TCRdb reprocessed the multiplex PCR reads via MiXCR and lists one record per CDR3 protein. The table lists about 770,000 distinct CDR3 sequences, around 20% of them singletons, with over 15% in the top ten. Sequencing used blood. The receptors were gathered from a woman between 45 and 60 years old with Graves' hyperthyroidism that later progressed to Graves' ophthalmopathy.

In its sample, this clonotype was seen once. V and J are TRBV24-1 and TRBJ2-3, with unresolved D. Germline loops: CDR1 KGHDR, CDR2 SFDVKD. The CDR3 extends over 13 amino acids. Trimming cost V 4 bases and J 5 bases, with 9 bases left between them. This chain's CDR3 is CATSESYVDTQYF. CDR3 sequence (DNA): TGTGCCACCAGTGAGTCCTATGTAGATACGCAGTATTTT.

This chain connects TRBV29-1 to TRBJ1-1; 8 bases align to TRBD1. Germline lookup yields CDR1 SQVTM and CDR2 ANQGSEA. The CDR3 has 12 amino acids. Germline trimming cut 7 bases from V and 0 bases from J; bases unmatched to any gene: 1. The CDR3: CSGTGLNTEAFF. The CDR3 DNA follows: TGCAGCGGGACAGGGTTGAACACTGAAGCTTTCTTT.

There are many counts of this clonotype. The V gene is TRBV2, the J gene TRBJ1-1; D is unclear. Germline V gene lookup returns CDR1 SNHLY and CDR2 FYNNEI. Trimming removed 2 bases at V and 8 bases at J, with 9 bases between. The CDR3 runs to 12 residues. The CDR3 nucleotides are TGTGCCAGCAGTGAATGGAGTGAAGAAGCTTTCTTT. This translates into CASSEWSEEAFF.

This clonotype showed up many times. The V call is TRBV20-1, the J call TRBJ2-3; the D is unclear. V was shortened by 5 bases and J by 2 bases, with 17 bases between the two germline ends. Looked up from germline, CDR1 is DFQATT and CDR2 is SNEGSKA (reference sequence). The CDR3 sequence is 15 residues long. The CDR3 DNA sequence: TGCAGTGCTCCGTCGAGTGAGGTCATCACAGATACGCAGTATTTT. Amino acids: CSAPSSEVITDTQYF.

The gene calls are TRBV12-3 or TRBV12-4 and TRBJ1-2; D uncertain. V was clipped by 8 bases and J by 0 bases, with 13 bases between them. The CDR3 runs to 14 residues. The DNA for the CDR3 is TGTGCCAGCTCCTTTTGGGGAGCTAACTATGGCTACACCTTC. Translating gives CASSFWGANYGYTF.

J is TRBJ1-2 and V is TRBV2; the D is unclear. The V end lost 2 bases, the J end lost 2 bases, and 9 bases lay between the germline ends. Germline CDR1 and CDR2: SNHLY and FYNNEI. There are 14 residues in the CDR3. In nucleotides, the CDR3 is TGTGCCAGCAGTGAATTTGGCAGGAACTATGGCTACACCTTC. Residues: CASSEFGRNYGYTF.

CDR3 amino acids: CASSLDPGPDEKLFF. CDR3 DNA: TGTGCCAGCAGTTTAGACCCAGGTCCAGACGAAAAACTGTTTTTT. This chain links TRBV12-3 or TRBV12-4 with TRBJ1-4; no definite D call. The CDR3 is 15 amino acids. V lost 1 base and J 8 bases, leaving 14 bases between the germline ends.

This clonotype was counted many times. The CDR3 DNA is TGTGCCAGCAGTTTGATAGATACGCAGTATTTT. Protein: CASSLIDTQYF. The V gene is TRBV12-3 or TRBV12-4, the J gene TRBJ2-3; D is unresolved. Trimming shortened V by 3 bases and J by 5 bases, and 3 bases separated the two germline ends. This CDR3 spans 11 amino acids.

This clonotype was seen a few times. The chain combines TRBV4-1 with TRBJ1-3; 9 bases map to TRBD1. J lost 2 bases, V lost 3 bases, and 8 bases had no gene match. CDR3 size: 17 residues. Germline V gene sequence: CDR1 MGHRA, CDR2 YSYEKL. The CDR3 bases are TGCGCCAGCAGCCACCCGGACAGGGGAAAGACTGGAAACACCATATATTTT. Amino acid sequence: CASSHPDRGKTGNTIYF.

This clonotype was seen a few times. V is TRBV6-1 and J is TRBJ1-5; D is unclear. Trimming left V 7 bases short and J 11 bases short, with 18 bases between. This CDR3 is built from 13 residues. Germline-derived CDR1 and CDR2 are MNHNS and SASEGT. CDR3 bases: TGTGCCAGCATGATCCTCGAGGGATCAACCCAGCATTTT. This codes for CASMILEGSTQHF.

On this clonotype itself: Possible read error: a much larger clone is one base away. The chain carries TRBV3-1 and TRBJ1-2, with D perhaps matching TRBD1 (6 bases). Germline V lookup: CDR1 LGHDT, CDR2 YNNKEL (reference sequence). The CDR3 has 15 residues. CDR3 in amino acids: CASSNRDGGGYGHTF. The CDR3 bases are TGTGCCAGCAGCAACAGGGACGGTGGAGGGTATGGCCACACCTTC.

In this sample, this clonotype turned up many times. The chain employs TRBV2 and TRBJ2-1; the D call may be TRBD1 or TRBD2 (6 bases each). Looked up from germline, CDR1 is SNHLY and CDR2 is FYNNEI. Trimming took 8 bases from V and 2 from J, leaving 16 bases between them. The CDR3 loop spans 15 amino acids. Written as DNA, the CDR3 is TGTGCCAGCCCTCCCGGGGGCCGAACCTACAATGAGCAGTTCTTC. It translates to CASPPGGRTYNEQFF.

This clonotype was found many times. This sequence joins TRBV5-1 and TRBJ2-3; D remains ambiguous. This CDR3 region has 15 residues. Germline lookup yields CDR1 SGHRS and CDR2 YFSETQ. V was cut by 4 bases and J by 3 bases, with 15 bases left in between. As DNA, the CDR3 is TGCGCCAGCAGCCGGCCCCAGGCAACTACAGATACGCAGTATTTT. Encoded protein: CASSRPQATTDTQYF.

V and J are TRBV20-1 and TRBJ1-5; the D is unclear. This CDR3 comprises 16 residues. With 0 bases removed from V and 3 bases from J, the gap between germline ends came to 15 bases. CDR1 is DFQATT, CDR2 SNEGSKA, per germline (reference sequence). CDR3: CSARDGGQNHNQPQHF. In DNA, the CDR3 is TGCAGTGCTAGAGATGGCGGGCAGAACCACAATCAGCCCCAGCATTTT.

The chain is built from TRBV11-3 and TRBJ2-1; weak D call: TRBD2 (6 bases). Trimming took 1 base from V and 1 from J, leaving 11 bases between them. The V gene's germline CDR1 is SGHNT and CDR2 YENEEA. There are 16 residues in the CDR3. The CDR3 DNA reads TGTGCCAGCAGCTTAGTCGTTGGGGGGTCCTACAATGAGCAGTTCTTC. It specifies CASSLVVGGSYNEQFF.